Listed here are 8 T cell receptor beta chains from one sample, sequenced in a study of blood T cell repertoires in COVID-19. Produced via immunoSEQ multiplex PCR; TCRdb's table is partial and in-frame only. The sample holds under 200,000 clones; 70% to 90% are singletons and the top ten take around 7.7%. The specimen was peripheral blood. The receptors come from a man aged 40-49 years who had recovered from COVID-19.

The rearrangement uses TRBV19 and TRBJ1-6; 7 bases are a match to TRBD1. This CDR3 spans 15 amino acids. Germline-derived CDR1 and CDR2 are LNHDA and SQIVND (reference sequence). Germline trimming cut 5 bases from V and 7 bases from J; bases unmatched to any gene: 8. Here the CDR3 reads CASSATGTVNSPLHF. The CDR3 bases are TGTGCCAGTAGTGCCACCGGGACAGTCAATTCACCCCTCCACTTT.

The chain employs TRBV18 and TRBJ1-2; unclear D gene. This CDR3 has 15 amino acids. The V end lost 1 base, the J end lost 4 bases, and 13 bases lay between the germline ends. CDR1 is KGHSH and CDR2 is LQKENI in the germline V gene. The CDR3 DNA reads as TGTGCCAGCTCACCACAGTCGTACAGCCCCTATGGCTACACCTTC. Protein sequence: CASSPQSYSPYGYTF.

This chain joins TRBV6-5 and TRBJ1-5; tentatively, D is TRBD1 (5 bases). V was clipped by 5 bases and J by 9 bases, with 14 bases between them. The germline V gene has CDR1 MNHEY and CDR2 SVGAGI. This CDR3 comprises 13 residues. Here the CDR3 reads CASSKDQRGPQHF. CDR3 sequence (DNA): TGTGCCAGCAGTAAGGATCAAAGGGGGCCCCAGCATTTT.

This chain links TRBV27 with TRBJ2-7, with TRBD2 matching over 13 bases. V lost 3 bases and J lost 3; bases outside the gene matches: 5. Germline assignment: CDR1 MNHEY and CDR2 SMNVEV (reference sequence). CDR3 length: 16 residues. The CDR3 nucleotides are TGTGCCAGCAGTTTGGGTGGGACTAGCGGGATCTACGAGCAGTACTTC. It yields the protein CASSLGGTSGIYEQYF.

J is TRBJ1-1 and V is TRBV6-5; D perhaps matches TRBD1 (6 bases). In germline, CDR1 is MNHEY, CDR2 SVGAGI. Between the trimmed V and J ends, which lost 6 bases and 4 bases, there was a span of 15 bases. This CDR3 is built from 14 residues. The CDR3 loop is CASSPGGAGTEAFF. For the CDR3, the DNA is TGTGCCAGCAGCCCCGGGGGGGCCGGCACTGAAGCTTTCTTT.

The V call is TRBV19, the J call TRBJ2-3; 8 bases are a match to TRBD1. Looked up from germline, CDR1 is LNHDA and CDR2 is SQIVND (reference sequence). V was pared by 7 bases and J by 0 bases, with 6 bases of the junction left unmatched. CDR3 length: 15 residues. The CDR3 nucleotides are TGTGCCAGTAACCCAGGGGGCTTTAGCACAGATACGCAGTATTTT. Amino acids: CASNPGGFSTDTQYF.

V is TRBV28 and J is TRBJ2-7; 7 bases match TRBD2. The germline V gene has CDR1 MDHEN and CDR2 SYDVKM. Trimming removed 2 bases from V and 3 bases from J; junction bases left unmatched: 10. The CDR3 runs to 16 residues. CDR3 coding DNA: TGTGCCAGCAGTTTACCTGGGGGAGGGGAGTTCTACGAGCAGTACTTC. Its translation: CASSLPGGGEFYEQYF.

The chain carries TRBV4-3 and TRBJ1-2, with 12 bases matching TRBD1. CDR1 LGHNA and CDR2 YSLEER come from the germline V gene. Trimming at V came to 0 bases and at J to 2 bases, leaving 7 bases not matched to a gene. The CDR3 totals 18 residues. The CDR3 region has the DNA TGCGCCAGCAGCCAAGATTCCGGGACAGGGGGCGGAAACTATGGCTACACCTTC. This codes for CASSQDSGTGGGNYGYTF.